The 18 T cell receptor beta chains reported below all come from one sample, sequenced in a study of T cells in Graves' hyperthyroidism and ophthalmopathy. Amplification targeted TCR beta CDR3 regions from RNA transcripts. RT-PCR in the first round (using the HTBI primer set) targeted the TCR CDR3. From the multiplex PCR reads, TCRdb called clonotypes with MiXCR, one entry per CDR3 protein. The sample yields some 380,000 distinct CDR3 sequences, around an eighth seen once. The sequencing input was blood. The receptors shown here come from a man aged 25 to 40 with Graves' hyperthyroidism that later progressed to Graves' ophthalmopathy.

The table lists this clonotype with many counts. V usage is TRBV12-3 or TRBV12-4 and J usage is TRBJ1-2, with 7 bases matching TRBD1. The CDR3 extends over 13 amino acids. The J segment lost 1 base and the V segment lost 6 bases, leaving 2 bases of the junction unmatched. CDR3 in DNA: TGTGCCAGCAGCTGGGACAGTAACTATGGCTACACCTTC. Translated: CASSWDSNYGYTF.

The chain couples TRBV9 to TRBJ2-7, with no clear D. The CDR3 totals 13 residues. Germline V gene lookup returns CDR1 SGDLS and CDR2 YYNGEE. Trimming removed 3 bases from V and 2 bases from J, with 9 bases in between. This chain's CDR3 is CASSAGIPYEQYF. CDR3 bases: TGTGCCAGCAGCGCTGGGATTCCCTACGAGCAGTACTTC.

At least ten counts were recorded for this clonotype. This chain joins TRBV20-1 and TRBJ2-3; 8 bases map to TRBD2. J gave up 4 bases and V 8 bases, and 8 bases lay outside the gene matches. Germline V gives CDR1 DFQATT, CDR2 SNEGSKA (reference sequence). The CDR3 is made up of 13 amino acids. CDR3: CSSPSGGADTQYF. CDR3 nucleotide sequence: TGCAGTTCTCCAAGCGGGGGAGCAGATACGCAGTATTTT.

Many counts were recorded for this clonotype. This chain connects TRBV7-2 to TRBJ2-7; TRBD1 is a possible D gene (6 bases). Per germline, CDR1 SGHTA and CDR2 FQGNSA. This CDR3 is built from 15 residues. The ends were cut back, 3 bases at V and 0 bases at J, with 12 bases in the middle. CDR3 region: CASSFRGRVSYEQYF. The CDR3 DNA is TGTGCCAGCAGCTTCAGGGGCCGGGTCTCCTACGAGCAGTACTTC.

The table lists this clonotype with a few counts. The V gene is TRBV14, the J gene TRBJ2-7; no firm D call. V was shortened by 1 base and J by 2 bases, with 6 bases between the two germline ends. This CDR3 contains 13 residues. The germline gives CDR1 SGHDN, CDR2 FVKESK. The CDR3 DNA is TGTGCCAGCAGCCAAGGGCCCACCTACGAGCAGTACTTC. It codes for CASSQGPTYEQYF. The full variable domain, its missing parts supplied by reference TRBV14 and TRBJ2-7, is EAGVTQFPSHSVIEKGQTVTLRCDPISGHDNLYWYRRVMGKEIKFLLHFVKESKQDESGMPNNRFLAERTGGTYSTLKVQPAELEDSGVYFCASSQGPTYEQYFGPGTRLTVT.

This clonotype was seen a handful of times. The CDR3 loop reads CASSILQGGSGNTIYF. The CDR3 DNA is TGTGCCAGCAGCATCCTACAGGGCGGATCTGGAAACACCATATATTTT. V and J are TRBV9 and TRBJ1-3, with D possibly matching TRBD1 (6 bases). The CDR3 has 16 residues. Trimming stripped 4 bases from V and 1 base from J, with 15 bases between. Germline CDR1 reads SGDLS; CDR2 reads YYNGEE. The full variable domain, in which reference TRBV9 and TRBJ1-3 provide the parts outside the CDR3, is DSGVTQTPKHLITATGQRVTLRCSPRSGDLSVYWYQQSLDQGLQFLIQYYNGEERAKGNILERFSAQQFPDLHSELNLSSLELGDSALYFCASSILQGGSGNTIYFGEGSWLTVV.

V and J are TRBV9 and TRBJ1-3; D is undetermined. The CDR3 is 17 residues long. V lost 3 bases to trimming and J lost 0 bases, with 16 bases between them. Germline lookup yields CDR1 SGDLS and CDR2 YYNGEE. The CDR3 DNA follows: TGTGCCAGCAGCGCGTCTGCCCTGCCGAGCTCTGGAAACACCATATATTTT. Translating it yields CASSASALPSSGNTIYF.

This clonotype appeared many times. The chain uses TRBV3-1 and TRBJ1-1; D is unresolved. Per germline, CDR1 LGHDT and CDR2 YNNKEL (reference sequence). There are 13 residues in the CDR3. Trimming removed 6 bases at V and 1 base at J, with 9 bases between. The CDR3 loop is CASSRQPNTEAFF. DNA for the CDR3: TGTGCCAGCAGTCGCCAGCCGAACACTGAAGCTTTCTTT.

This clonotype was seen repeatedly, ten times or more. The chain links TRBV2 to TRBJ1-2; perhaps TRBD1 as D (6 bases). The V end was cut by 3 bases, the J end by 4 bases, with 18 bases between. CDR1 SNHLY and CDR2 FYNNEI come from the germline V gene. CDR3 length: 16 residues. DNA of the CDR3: TGTGCCAGCAGTGACGATAAGACAGGAGGAGGCTATGGCTACACCTTC. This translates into CASSDDKTGGGYGYTF.

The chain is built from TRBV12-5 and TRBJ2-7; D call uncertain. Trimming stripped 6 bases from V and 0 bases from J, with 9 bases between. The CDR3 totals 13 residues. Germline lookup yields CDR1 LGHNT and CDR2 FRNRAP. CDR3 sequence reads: CASGFSHSYEQYF. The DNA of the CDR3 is TGTGCTAGTGGCTTTTCCCACTCCTACGAGCAGTACTTC.

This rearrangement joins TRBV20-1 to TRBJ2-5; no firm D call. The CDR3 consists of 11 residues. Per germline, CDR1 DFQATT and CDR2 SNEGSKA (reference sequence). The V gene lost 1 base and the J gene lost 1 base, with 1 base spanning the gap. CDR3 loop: CSARAQETQYF. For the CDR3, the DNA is TGCAGTGCTAGAGCCCAAGAGACCCAGTACTTC.

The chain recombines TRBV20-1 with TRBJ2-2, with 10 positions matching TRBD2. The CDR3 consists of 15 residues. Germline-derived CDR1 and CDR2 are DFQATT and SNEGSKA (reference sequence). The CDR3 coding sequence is TGCAGCGCGACAGCGGGGGGGATGAACACCGGGGAGCTGTTTTTT. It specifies CSATAGGMNTGELFF.

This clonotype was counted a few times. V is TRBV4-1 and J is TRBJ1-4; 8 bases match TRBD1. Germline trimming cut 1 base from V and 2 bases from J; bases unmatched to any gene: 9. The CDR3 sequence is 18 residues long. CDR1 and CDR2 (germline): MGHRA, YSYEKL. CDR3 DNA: TGCGCCAGCAGCCAAGGGAGGCGACAGGGGTGGACTAATGAAAAACTGTTTTTT. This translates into CASSQGRRQGWTNEKLFF.

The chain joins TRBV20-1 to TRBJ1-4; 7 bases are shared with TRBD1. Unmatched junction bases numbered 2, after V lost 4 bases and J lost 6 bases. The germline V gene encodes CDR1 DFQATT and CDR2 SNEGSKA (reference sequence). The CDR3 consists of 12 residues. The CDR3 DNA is TGCAGTGCTACAGGGGGAGATGAAAAACTGTTTTTT. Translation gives CSATGGDEKLFF.

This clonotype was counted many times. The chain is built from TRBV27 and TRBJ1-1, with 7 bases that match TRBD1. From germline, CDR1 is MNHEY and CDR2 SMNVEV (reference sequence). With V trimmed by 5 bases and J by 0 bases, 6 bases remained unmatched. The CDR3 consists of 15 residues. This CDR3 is CASSLWTGMNTEAFF. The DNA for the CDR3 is TGTGCCAGCAGTCTCTGGACAGGAATGAACACTGAAGCTTTCTTT.

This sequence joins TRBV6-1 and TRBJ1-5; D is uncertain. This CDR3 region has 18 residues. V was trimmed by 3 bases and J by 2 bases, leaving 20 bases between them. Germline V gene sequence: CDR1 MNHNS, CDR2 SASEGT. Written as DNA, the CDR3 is TGTGCCAGCAGTGATAATCTTATCTGGGGTTGGGGCAATCAGCCCCAGCATTTT. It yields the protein CASSDNLIWGWGNQPQHF.

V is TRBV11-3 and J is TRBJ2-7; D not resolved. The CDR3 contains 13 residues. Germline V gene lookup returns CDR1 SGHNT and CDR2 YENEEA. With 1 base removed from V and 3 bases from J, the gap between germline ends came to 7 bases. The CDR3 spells CASSLAFGYEQYF. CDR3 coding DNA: TGTGCCAGCAGCTTAGCTTTTGGCTACGAGCAGTACTTC.

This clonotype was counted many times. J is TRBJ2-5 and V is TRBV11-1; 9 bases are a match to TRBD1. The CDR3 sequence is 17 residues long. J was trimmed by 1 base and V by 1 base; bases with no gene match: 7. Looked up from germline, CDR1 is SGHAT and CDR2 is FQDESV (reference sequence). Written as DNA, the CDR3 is TGTGCCAGCAGCTTAGGGGACAGGGTCATTCTCCAAGAGACCCAGTACTTC. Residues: CASSLGDRVILQETQYF.